The 20 T cell receptor beta chains below were found in one sample sequenced in a study of blood T cell repertoires in COVID-19. Produced via immunoSEQ multiplex PCR; TCRdb's table is partial and in-frame only. This table holds 190,000 or so clones, approximately 85% found once. Sequencing was carried out using PBMCs or T cells enriched from blood (not recorded which). The receptors were gathered from a man aged 40-49 years who had recovered from COVID-19.

The J gene is TRBJ1-4, the V gene TRBV9; 9 bases match TRBD1. V dropped 3 bases and J dropped 11; count of bases not matched to a gene: 17. Per the germline V gene, CDR1 is SGDLS and CDR2 is YYNGEE. The CDR3 spans 17 residues. The chain's CDR3 is CASSAETGGSTMEKLFF. In DNA form, the CDR3 reads TGTGCCAGCAGCGCTGAGACAGGGGGAAGTACAATGGAGAAACTGTTTTTT.

The gene calls are TRBV5-1 and TRBJ1-1; possibly TRBD1 for D (6 bases). The CDR3 has 15 residues. The V gene's germline CDR1 is SGHRS and CDR2 YFSETQ. Trimming stripped 0 bases from V and 4 bases from J, with 13 bases between. The CDR3 nucleotides read TGCGCCAGCAGCTTGGGCAGGGGCCCCCCCACTGAAGCTTTCTTT. This sequence encodes CASSLGRGPPTEAFF.

This sequence joins TRBV27 and TRBJ1-6, with D possibly being TRBD1 (6 bases). The CDR3 spans 16 residues. Germline V lookup: CDR1 MNHEY, CDR2 SMNVEV (reference sequence). With 6 bases removed from V and 4 bases from J, the gap between germline ends came to 16 bases. The CDR3 DNA reads TGTGCCAGCAGGACAGACCAGACAGGTTATAATTCACCCCTCCACTTT. Its translation: CASRTDQTGYNSPLHF.

The chain links TRBV27 to TRBJ1-1; weak D call: TRBD1 (6 bases). Germline V gene sequence: CDR1 MNHEY, CDR2 SMNVEV (reference sequence). Trimming pared 0 bases from V and 5 bases from J, leaving 10 bases between. CDR3 length: 14 amino acids. The CDR3, as DNA: TGTGCCAGCAGTTTATCCCAGGGGAGAACTGAAGCTTTCTTT. Residues: CASSLSQGRTEAFF.

The chain combines TRBV24-1 with TRBJ1-2, with D unresolved. V gave up 4 bases and J gave up 7 bases, with 9 bases separating them. From germline, CDR1 is KGHDR and CDR2 SFDVKD. CDR3 length equals 12 residues. The CDR3 loop is CATSDPFIGYTF. The DNA of the CDR3 is TGTGCCACCAGTGACCCCTTTATTGGCTACACCTTC.

This clone was seen once. The chain is built from TRBV6-6 and TRBJ1-1, with 9 bases aligning to TRBD1. V shed 7 bases, J shed 7 bases, and the junction held 10 bases outside the gene matches. This CDR3 comprises 14 residues. The germline gives CDR1 MNHNY, CDR2 SVGAGI (reference sequence). Here the CDR3 reads CASISGTGRHEAFF. The CDR3 DNA follows: TGTGCCAGCATCTCCGGGACAGGGCGACATGAAGCTTTCTTT.

V usage is TRBV28 and J usage is TRBJ1-2; no clear D. The CDR3 consists of 13 residues. The V and J ends lost 6 bases and 2 bases respectively, with 10 bases between them. Germline CDR1 reads MDHEN; CDR2 reads SYDVKM. This CDR3 is CASRRDLNYGYTF. DNA for the CDR3: TGTGCCAGCAGGAGAGATCTGAACTATGGCTACACCTTC.

The chain joins TRBV2 to TRBJ1-2; D is unclear. Germline-derived CDR1 and CDR2 are SNHLY and FYNNEI. Trimming shortened V by 9 bases and J by 3 bases, and 8 bases separated the two germline ends. The CDR3 is made up of 11 amino acids. The CDR3 sequence: CASTRDYGYTF. CDR3 nucleotide sequence: TGTGCCAGTACTCGGGACTATGGCTACACCTTC.

The chain carries TRBV5-1 and TRBJ2-7, with 8 nucleotides matching TRBD1. J gave up 2 bases and V 4 bases, and 11 bases lay outside the gene matches. The CDR3 totals 16 residues. Per germline, CDR1 SGHRS and CDR2 YFSETQ. The CDR3 is CASSQDYGTGPYEQYF. DNA for the CDR3: TGCGCCAGCAGCCAAGATTACGGGACAGGTCCCTACGAGCAGTACTTC.

The rearrangement links TRBV7-6 to TRBJ1-1; 7 bases line up with TRBD1. V lost 1 base to trimming and J lost 1 base; unmatched junction nucleotides: 0. The CDR3 consists of 14 residues. Germline assignment: CDR1 SGHVS and CDR2 FNYEAQ. The CDR3 protein is CASSLGQGNTEAFF. CDR3 DNA: TGTGCCAGCAGCTTAGGACAGGGGAACACTGAAGCTTTCTTT. The full variable domain, rest sourced from reference TRBV7-6 and TRBJ1-1, is GAGVSQSPRYKVTKRGQDVALRCDPISGHVSLYWYRQALGQGPEFLTYFNYEAQQDKSGLPNDRFSAERPEGSISTLTIQRTEQRDSAMYRCASSLGQGNTEAFFGQGTRLTVV.

The V gene is TRBV6-2 or TRBV6-3, the J gene TRBJ2-5, with D possibly matching TRBD1 (7 bases). Germline V gene data show CDR1 as MNHEY and CDR2 as SVGEGT. V lost 4 bases to trimming and J lost 4 bases, with 16 bases between them. This CDR3 has 15 amino acids. The CDR3 sequence: CASSSHNRGGETQYF. CDR3 nucleotide sequence: TGTGCCAGCAGTTCCCACAACAGGGGAGGAGAGACCCAGTACTTC.

The chain employs TRBV19 and TRBJ1-2; D uncertain. The CDR3 is made up of 11 amino acids. Trimming took 5 bases from V and 7 from J, leaving 8 bases between them. The germline gives CDR1 LNHDA, CDR2 SQIVND (reference sequence). The CDR3 region is CASSSSIGYTF. CDR3 DNA: TGTGCCAGTAGTTCTTCTATTGGCTACACCTTC.

The chain uses TRBV6-5 and TRBJ1-1; D not resolved. Between the trimmed V and J ends, which lost 2 bases and 1 base, there was a span of 8 bases. Germline CDR1 MNHEY, CDR2 SVGAGI. The length of the CDR3 is 14 residues. This chain's CDR3 is CASSYHRQNTEAFF. CDR3 sequence (DNA): TGTGCCAGCAGTTACCACCGACAGAACACTGAAGCTTTCTTT.

The V and J genes are TRBV18 and TRBJ1-3; 8 bases are a match to TRBD1. V lost 5 bases to trimming and J lost 0 bases; unmatched junction nucleotides: 6. The CDR3 totals 16 residues. Germline CDR1 is KGHSH and CDR2 is LQKENI. CDR3 amino acids: CASSSTGDSSGNTIYF. The DNA for the CDR3 is TGTGCCAGCTCATCGACAGGGGACAGCTCTGGAAACACCATATATTTT.

J is TRBJ2-1 and V is TRBV4-1, with 9 nucleotides matching TRBD2. Trimming at V came to 8 bases and at J to 0 bases, leaving 8 bases not matched to a gene. This CDR3 has 16 residues. Looked up from germline, CDR1 is MGHRA and CDR2 is YSYEKL. Written as DNA, the CDR3 is TGCGCCAGCCGGACTAGCGCCCCAAGCTCCTACAATGAGCAGTTCTTC. It yields the protein CASRTSAPSSYNEQFF.

For this clone: One end of the junction does not line up with germline, which may come from a read error. This sequence joins TRBV10-3 and TRBJ2-7; 9 nucleotides align to TRBD1. The CDR3 contains 14 residues. The germline CDR1 and CDR2 sequences are ENHRY and SYGVKD. CDR3 bases: TGTGCCATGAGTGGCCGGGACAGGGAGGGGGAGCAGTACTTC. This encodes CAMSGRDREGEQYF.

The chain carries TRBV29-1 and TRBJ1-1; TRBD1 might be the D (6 bases). Trimming took 3 bases from V and 1 from J, leaving 12 bases between them. This CDR3 region has 14 residues. Germline loops: CDR1 SQVTM, CDR2 ANQGSEA. This CDR3 is CSVERGIGNTEAFF. The CDR3 DNA reads TGCAGCGTTGAGAGGGGGATAGGGAACACTGAAGCTTTCTTT.

The rearrangement links TRBV19 to TRBJ1-4, with TRBD1 as a possible D gene (6 bases). The CDR3 contains 15 residues. V was clipped by 5 bases and J by 7 bases, with 17 bases between them. CDR1 LNHDA and CDR2 SQIVND come from the germline V gene (reference sequence). CDR3 region: CASSLNRVAIEKLFF. In nucleotides, the CDR3 is TGTGCCAGTAGTCTAAACAGGGTCGCTATTGAAAAACTGTTTTTT.

Only a few counts were recorded for this clone. This chain links TRBV7-2 with TRBJ1-2; perhaps TRBD1 as D (6 bases). The germline V gene has CDR1 SGHTA and CDR2 FQGNSA. V was pared by 1 base and J by 4 bases, with 10 bases between. The CDR3 totals 14 residues. The CDR3 sequence is CASSLVGGSYGYTF. The CDR3 DNA sequence: TGTGCCAGCAGCTTAGTAGGGGGAAGCTATGGCTACACCTTC.

J is TRBJ2-1 and V is TRBV18; the D gene is possibly TRBD1 (5 bases). Between the trimmed V and J ends, which lost 2 bases and 6 bases, there was a span of 14 bases. This CDR3 has 15 amino acids. Germline CDR1 is KGHSH and CDR2 is LQKENI. The CDR3 nucleotides are TGTGCCAGCTCACCAATGGCAGGGCAAGGCAATGAGCAGTTCTTC. Translation: CASSPMAGQGNEQFF. The full variable domain, its missing parts supplied by reference TRBV18 and TRBJ2-1, is NAGVMQNPRHLVRRRGQEARLRCSPMKGHSHVYWYRQLPEEGLKFMVYLQKENIIDESGMPKERFSAEFPKEGPSILRIQQVVRGDSAAYFCASSPMAGQGNEQFFGPGTRLTVL.